This section outlines one T cell receptor (beta chain) sequence together with its context. Its matching antigen is unknown. Preparation of the TCRbeta library used unique molecular identifiers. TCRdb reanalysed the PCR reads using MiXCR and keeps one entry per CDR3 protein. Seen here are around 450,000 distinct CDR3 sequences, about 10% observed once, and the top ten hold around 2.2%. This sample stems from a study of T-cell reconstitution after alpha-beta-depleted transplantation in children. The study's findings and limits: Where alpha-beta T cells came from about two months after transplant was reportedly several hundred expanded graft clones. At day 60, the high TCRbeta diversity found in some patients originated from recipient T cells and thymic progenitors that had survived. When one year had passed after transplant, most T-cell counts and diversity came from newly produced T cells.

V was trimmed by 1 base and J by 4 bases, leaving 11 bases between them. There are 15 residues in the CDR3. Germline values: CDR1 LNHNV, CDR2 YYDKDF (reference sequence). The receptor comes from a child aged 2 to 10 with inherited bone marrow failure, due to receive a stem cell transplant. This chain connects TRBV15 to TRBJ2-1, with D perhaps TRBD2 (5 bases). The material sequenced was PBMCs, taken before TCRalphabeta/CD19-depleted stem cell transplant. The CDR3 reads CATSRGETAYNEQFF. In DNA form, the CDR3 reads TGTGCCACCAGCAGAGGGGAGACGGCATACAATGAGCAGTTCTTC.